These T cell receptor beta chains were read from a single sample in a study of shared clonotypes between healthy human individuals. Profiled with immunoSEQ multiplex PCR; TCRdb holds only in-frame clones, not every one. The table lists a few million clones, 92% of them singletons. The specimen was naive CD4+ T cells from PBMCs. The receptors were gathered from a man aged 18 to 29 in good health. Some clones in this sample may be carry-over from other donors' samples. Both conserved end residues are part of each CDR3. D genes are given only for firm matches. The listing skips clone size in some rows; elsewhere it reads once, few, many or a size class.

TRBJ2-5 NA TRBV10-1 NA TGCGCCAGCAGTGAGCGGGCGGAAGAGACCCAGTACTTC CASSERAEETQYF
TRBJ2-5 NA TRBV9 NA TGTGCCAGCAGCCGAGCGGTCCAAGAGACCCAGTACTTC CASSRAVQETQYF
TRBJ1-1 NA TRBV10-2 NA TGCGCCAGCAGGGATTTGGTGAACACTGAAGCTTTCTTT CASRDLVNTEAFF
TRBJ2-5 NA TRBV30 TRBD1 TGTGCCTGGAGTCAGGGGGCGACGGCAGGGGTTCGCGAGACCCAGTACTTC CAWSQGATAGVRETQYF
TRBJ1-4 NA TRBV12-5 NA TGTGCTAGTGGTTTGGCCCCCATTGAAAAACTGTTTTTT CASGLAPIEKLFF
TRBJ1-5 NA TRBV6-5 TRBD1 TGTGCCAGCAGTTACTCGGGACAGATTGGACCCCAGCATTTT CASSYSGQIGPQHF
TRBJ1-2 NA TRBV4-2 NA TGTGCCAGCAGCCAGCGGACCCGGGGAGACTATGGCTACACCTTC CASSQRTRGDYGYTF
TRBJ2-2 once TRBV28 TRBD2 TGTGCCAGCAGTCTTCCCGGACTAGCGGGAGAACGGACCGGGGAGCTGTTTTTT CASSLPGLAGERTGELFF
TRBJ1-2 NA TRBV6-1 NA TGTGCCAGCACGGCAGGGGTTGGAAGCTTCTATGGCTACACCTTC CASTAGVGSFYGYTF
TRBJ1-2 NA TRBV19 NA TGTGCCAGTGGGACAAGCCCCCTCTATGGCTACACCTTC CASGTSPLYGYTF
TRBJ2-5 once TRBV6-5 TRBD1 TGTGCCAGCAGTTACTTACAGGGGGATCAAGAGACCCAGTACTTC CASSYLQGDQETQYF